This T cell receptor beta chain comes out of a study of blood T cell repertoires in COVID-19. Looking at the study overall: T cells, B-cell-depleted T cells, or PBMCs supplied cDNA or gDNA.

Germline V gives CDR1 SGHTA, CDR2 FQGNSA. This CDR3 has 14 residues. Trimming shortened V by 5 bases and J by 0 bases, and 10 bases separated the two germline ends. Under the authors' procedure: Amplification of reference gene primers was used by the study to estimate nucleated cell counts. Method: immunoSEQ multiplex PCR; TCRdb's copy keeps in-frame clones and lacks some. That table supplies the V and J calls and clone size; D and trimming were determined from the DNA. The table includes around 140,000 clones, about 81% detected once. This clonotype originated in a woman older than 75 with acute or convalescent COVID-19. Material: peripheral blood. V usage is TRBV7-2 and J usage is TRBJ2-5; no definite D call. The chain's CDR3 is CASSPNWYQETQYF. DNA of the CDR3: TGTGCCAGCAGCCCCAACTGGTACCAAGAGACCCAGTACTTC.